This TCR beta chain was obtained from a study of T cells in localized non-small cell lung cancer. Whole-study results and caveats: Only one tumor region went through sequencing, so heterogeneity may still be there. Tumor showed lower T cell clonality than uninvolved adjacent lung, where it was highest.

As regards this clone: Its antigen remains unknown.

Generated by immunoSEQ multiplex PCR, the TCRdb table keeps only in-frame clones and is missing some. The table shows approximately 1,000 clones, with 33% occurring only once. Per germline, CDR1 WNHNN and CDR2 SYGVQD (reference sequence). The CDR3 is made up of 12 amino acids. The V and J ends lost 5 bases and 6 bases respectively, with 7 bases between them. The material sequenced was normal lung tissue next to the tumor, taken before any cancer treatment. This sequence originates from a female donor of 60 years or more with stage III squamous cell lung carcinoma. The chain employs TRBV10-1 and TRBJ2-2; D is possibly TRBD1 or TRBD2 (6 bases each). CDR3 nucleotide sequence: TGCGCCAGCAGTAGGGGGGCCGGGGAGCTGTTTTTT. Encoded protein: CASSRGAGELFF.